Listed here is a single T cell receptor beta chain. The CDR3 is 16 residues long. Germline V CDR1 and CDR2: LGHNA, YSLEER. J lost 4 bases, V lost 1 base, and 6 bases had no gene match. This entry comes from a study of T cell responses to AZD1222 COVID-19 vaccine. Assay used: immunoSEQ multiplex PCR; TCRdb lists only in-frame clones, some missing. The table has fewer than 200,000 clones, around 88% seen once. This clonotype was obtained from an adult in good health. The rearrangement links TRBV4-3 to TRBJ1-5, with 8 bases lining up with TRBD1. Source: peripheral blood, taken on day 0 of AZD1222 vaccination. The CDR3 loop reads CASSQAWDRLNQPQHF. CDR3 sequence (DNA): TGCGCCAGCAGCCAAGCCTGGGACAGGTTAAATCAGCCCCAGCATTTT.